This TCR beta chain derives from a study of shared clonotypes between healthy human individuals. Study-level background: CD4 naive and memory got three plates each, CD8 naive two, CD8 memory one.

CDR1 is SNHLY, CDR2 FYNNEI, per germline. The CDR3 runs 17 residues. Losses at the gene ends were 3 bases for V and 0 bases for J; bases not matched to a gene: 5. CD45RO-negative CD8 cells positively selected for CCR7 made up the naive population, which excluded terminally differentiated effector memory CD45RA+ cells. Produced via immunoSEQ multiplex PCR; TCRdb's table is partial and in-frame only. The table has about 680,000 clones, 92% seen once; the top ten hold approximately 24%. The receptor comes from a man younger than 40 in good health. The sequencing input was naive CD8+ T cells sorted from blood. The J gene is TRBJ2-1, the V gene TRBV2; 10 nucleotides align to TRBD2. The CDR3 region is CASSELASGSSYNEQFF. For the CDR3, the DNA is TGTGCCAGCAGTGAGTTGGCTAGCGGGAGCTCCTACAATGAGCAGTTCTTC.